This TCR beta chain came from a study of T cell changes during pregnancy in multiple sclerosis. Libraries were prepared by immunoSEQ multiplex PCR; TCRdb keeps only in-frame clonotypes and omits some of them. The sample has about 28,000 clones; roughly nine tenths are singletons. V was cut by 7 bases and J by 2 bases, with 12 bases left in between. Germline V CDR1 and CDR2: SQVTM, ANQGSEA. The CDR3 is 14 residues long. This receptor was obtained from a female donor with multiple sclerosis, enrolled in a pregnancy study. This chain joins TRBV29-1 and TRBJ2-6, with D maybe TRBD2 (5 bases). The sample was CD4+ T cells from peripheral blood mononuclear cells, taken in the second trimester of pregnancy. Written as DNA, the CDR3 is TGCAGCGCGAGGGAAGGTGCTGGGGCCAACGTCCTGACTTTC. Translated: CSAREGAGANVLTF. The complete variable domain, with remaining parts taken from reference TRBV29-1 and TRBJ2-6, reads SAVISQKPSRDICQRGTSLTIQCQVDSQVTMMFWYRQQPGQSLTLIATANQGSEATYESGFVIDKFPISRPNLTFSTLTVSNMSPEDSSIYLCSAREGAGANVLTFGAGSRLTVL.